The 11 T cell receptor beta chains below were found in one sample sequenced in a study of T-cell memory formation after mild COVID-19 (dated by TCRdb to the early 2020s). The library relied on 5' RACE. Sequencing relied on an Illumina NovaSeq 6000. TCRdb reprocessing: public reads trimmed at Q25 with fastp, clones called with MiXCR, in-frame beta chains kept. Each entry merges the rows of one CDR3 protein and shows their most common DNA and genes. This sample is represented by 150,000 to 200,000 distinct CDR3 sequences; about a fifth of them were singletons. Of the sample, roughly 3.9% falls within the top ten clones. The sequencing input was PBMCs or a T cell subset sorted from them (not recorded which). These receptors were obtained from a man between 18 and 29 years old who had mild COVID-19 (a few samples of this study predate the infection). The sample titles of this study are shuffled in the database, so cell type and time point are left out; the donor was told from shared clones.

This clonotype turned up a few times. The chain uses TRBV19 and TRBJ1-5, with 8 bases fitting TRBD1. Germline V gives CDR1 LNHDA, CDR2 SQIVND (reference sequence). V trimming: 4 bases; J trimming: 4 bases; junction bases outside the gene matches: 9. This CDR3 is 16 amino acids long. This CDR3 is CASSTSRDRYNQPQHF. The CDR3 DNA sequence: TGTGCCAGTAGTACGTCAAGGGACAGGTATAATCAGCCCCAGCATTTT.

This sequence joins TRBV12-3 or TRBV12-4 and TRBJ1-2, with D possibly being TRBD1 (6 bases). CDR3 length: 13 amino acids. Trimming took 3 bases from V and 9 from J, leaving 14 bases between them. In DNA form, the CDR3 reads TGTGCCAGCAGTTTGGGGACAACGGTTCGCTACACCTTC. Translating gives CASSLGTTVRYTF.

This clonotype was seen more than once but under ten times. The rearrangement uses TRBV7-9 and TRBJ2-7; D is ambiguous. Trimming removed 2 bases from V and 5 bases from J, with 16 bases in between. Germline V gene lookup returns CDR1 SEHNR and CDR2 FQNEAQ (reference sequence). This CDR3 has 15 amino acids. CDR3 protein: CASSLISKVLHEQYV. The CDR3 DNA reads as TGTGCCAGCAGCTTAATTAGCAAGGTACTCCACGAGCAGTACGTC.

This clonotype was found a few times. The rearrangement links TRBV7-8 to TRBJ2-5; D perhaps matches TRBD2 (5 bases). The ends were cut back, 1 base at V and 5 bases at J, with 11 bases in the middle. The germline V gene encodes CDR1 SGHVS and CDR2 FQNEAQ. This CDR3 has 14 residues. DNA for the CDR3: TGTGCCAGCAGCTTAGGCGTGGGCGGGGAGACCCAGTACTTC. Its translation: CASSLGVGGETQYF. The whole variable domain, remainder taken from reference TRBV7-8 and TRBJ2-5, is GAGVSQSPRYKVAKRGQDVALRCDPISGHVSLFWYQQALGQGPEFLTYFQNEAQLDKSGLPSDRFFAERPEGSVSTLKIQRTQQEDSAVYLCASSLGVGGETQYFGPGTRLLVL.

This rearrangement joins TRBV7-2 to TRBJ1-1; D gene unclear. The V and J ends lost 5 bases and 7 bases respectively, with 20 bases between them. Germline V CDR1 and CDR2: SGHTA, FQGNSA. The CDR3 sequence is 15 residues long. The CDR3 region is CASSPQLTAGDEAFF. CDR3 in DNA: TGTGCCAGCAGCCCTCAACTAACTGCGGGAGATGAAGCTTTCTTT.

The V and J genes are TRBV7-2 and TRBJ1-2; TRBD1 is a possible D gene (5 bases). CDR1 is SGHTA and CDR2 is FQGNSA in the germline V gene. V was cut by 1 base and J by 0 bases, with 9 bases left in between. The CDR3 loop spans 15 amino acids. The CDR3 nucleotides are TGTGCCAGCAGCTTAGACAGGTCAGCTAACTATGGCTACACCTTC. Translation gives CASSLDRSANYGYTF.

The chain uses TRBV20-1 and TRBJ2-5; D gene uncertain. The V end was cut by 6 bases, the J end by 2 bases, with 10 bases between. The CDR3 contains 12 residues. Germline loops: CDR1 DFQATT, CDR2 SNEGSKA (reference sequence). The CDR3 DNA sequence: TGCAGTGCCCCCCGCGGACAAGAGACCCAGTACTTC. Translating gives CSAPRGQETQYF.

The chain uses TRBV5-1 and TRBJ1-3; no definite D call. Deletions cut 0 bases from V and 0 bases from J, with 7 bases between. The CDR3 runs to 15 residues. Per the germline V gene, CDR1 is SGHRS and CDR2 is YFSETQ. The CDR3 bases are TGCGCCAGCAGCTTGGACGGCACCTCTGGAAACACCATATATTTT. Translation gives CASSLDGTSGNTIYF. The full variable domain, in which reference TRBV5-1 and TRBJ1-3 provide the parts outside the CDR3, is KAGVTQTPRYLIKTRGQQVTLSCSPISGHRSVSWYQQTPGQGLQFLFEYFSETQRNKGNFPGRFSGRQFSNSRSEMNVSTLELGDSALYLCASSLDGTSGNTIYFGEGSWLTVV.

The sample holds a few counts of this clonotype. J is TRBJ2-7 and V is TRBV20-1; D may be TRBD2 (6 bases). The CDR3 spans 15 residues. V lost 0 bases and J 3 bases, leaving 15 bases between the germline ends. Germline assignment: CDR1 DFQATT and CDR2 SNEGSKA (reference sequence). The CDR3 reads CSARDDKDYIYEQYF. In nucleotides, the CDR3 is TGCAGTGCTAGAGATGATAAGGACTACATCTACGAGCAGTACTTC.

This clonotype was seen a few times. The chain couples TRBV9 to TRBJ2-7, with TRBD2 matching 10 bases. This CDR3 spans 15 amino acids. J lost 7 bases, V lost 2 bases, and 9 bases had no gene match. Looked up from germline, CDR1 is SGDLS and CDR2 is YYNGEE. CDR3 sequence (DNA): TGTGCCAGCAGCGTTACTAGCGGGACCACACAAGAGCAGTACTTC. Protein sequence: CASSVTSGTTQEQYF.

The sample holds a few counts of this clonotype. V is TRBV4-3 and J is TRBJ2-5; D is possibly TRBD2 (6 bases). V lost 4 bases, J lost 5 bases, and 14 bases lay in between. CDR1 is LGHNA and CDR2 is YSLEER in the germline V gene. The CDR3 loop spans 14 amino acids. The CDR3 loop reads CASSPTSLRETQYF. The CDR3 DNA reads as TGCGCCAGCAGCCCGACTAGTTTAAGGGAGACCCAGTACTTC.